This T cell receptor (beta chain) was sequenced during a study of blood T cells in healthy people across ages. The study, taken as a whole, reports: Investigators treated diversity estimates from one million T cells as underestimates.

V was clipped by 3 bases and J by 2 bases; unmatched bases: 9. The germline gives CDR1 SGHTA, CDR2 FQGNSA. There are 16 residues in the CDR3. A J-beta primer mix and a sample-barcoded 5' primer were used in a second PCR of roughly 6 to 11 cycles. TCRdb reprocessed the 5' RACE reads via MiXCR and lists one record per CDR3 protein. The table shows fewer than 1,000,000 distinct CDR3 sequences, with 46% occurring only once. On this clonotype itself: Its antigen is undetermined.

Material: blood. The receptor was derived from an elderly man in good health. The chain links TRBV7-2 to TRBJ1-2; 7 positions match TRBD1. CDR3 sequence (DNA): TGTGCCAGCAGCTTGGACTCGACAGGGCGAAACTATGGCTACACCTTC. The encoded protein is CASSLDSTGRNYGYTF.